This T cell receptor beta chain came from a study of lymphopenia after photon versus proton radiotherapy. Study-wide points: Authors raise, but do not show, better survival with proton therapy.

The data were produced by immunoSEQ multiplex PCR, yet TCRdb's version contains in-frame clones alone and is incomplete. Of 40,000 to 55,000 clones listed, around 90% are singletons. Comment on this clone: Antigen specificity is unknown.

Per germline, CDR1 SEHNR and CDR2 FQNEAQ (reference sequence). CDR3 length: 14 residues. Trimming pared 5 bases from V and 5 bases from J, leaving 12 bases between. V and J are TRBV7-9 and TRBJ1-4; no clear D gene. This sample comprised peripheral blood, obtained from a patient treated with photon-based radiotherapy. The TCR originated in a woman aged 40 to 50 with cholangiocarcinoma. As DNA, the CDR3 is TGTGCCAGCAGCCTAGGATTCGTAAATGAAAAACTGTTTTTT. It is translated as CASSLGFVNEKLFF. The full variable domain, rest sourced from reference TRBV7-9 and TRBJ1-4, is DTGVSQNPRHKITKRGQNVTFRCDPISEHNRLYWYRQTLGQGPEFLTYFQNEAQLEKSRLLSDRFSAERPKGSFSTLEIQRTEQGDSAMYLCASSLGFVNEKLFFGSGTQLSVL.